This T cell receptor (beta chain) was documented in a study of response to subunit inactivated influenza vaccine. The CDR3 consists of 12 residues. The germline gives CDR1 DFQATT, CDR2 SNEGSKA (reference sequence). In this sample, this clonotype turned up a few times. What it binds is unknown. Study-level findings and limits: Seasonal influenza vaccination, on each occasion, was suggested by the authors to recruit few new T cells.

Using its own MiXCR run on the RT-PCR reads, TCRdb lists one record per CDR3 protein. The sample has 750,000 to 850,000 distinct CDR3 sequences; about 18% are singletons. Sequencing was performed on PBMCs from blood, taken 5 days after vaccination. This TCR derives from a man over 45 who received an inactivated influenza vaccine. This chain joins TRBV20-1 and TRBJ2-7; possibly TRBD2 for D (6 bases). Here the CDR3 DNA reads TGCCGAGCGGGCCCCGATTCCTACGAGCAGTACTTC. Translation gives CRAGPDSYEQYF.